One sample yielded the 15 T cell receptor beta chains listed below, sequenced in a study of human T cells and chemical hapten exposure. TCRdb ran MiXCR on the RACE reads and lists one entry per CDR3 protein. The repertoire includes roughly 110,000 distinct CDR3 sequences, more than 10% of them detected once, and around 1.5% sits in the top ten. As to time point: pre-sensitization, week 0. Treatment noted: therapeutic diphenylcyclopropenone sensitization with weekly scalp DPC. Sequences were derived from whole blood, sampled in connection with sensitization to the hapten diphenylcyclopropenone (DPC). The source is a woman aged 45-65 years with alopecia areata. Some clones in this sample may be carry-over from other donors' samples.

There are many counts of this clonotype. The rearrangement links TRBV7-6 to TRBJ2-5; D is perhaps TRBD2 (5 bases). Germline CDR1 is SGHVS and CDR2 is FNYEAQ. V gave up 2 bases and J gave up 2 bases, with 9 bases separating them. This CDR3 has 14 residues. The CDR3 loop is CASSLRGSQETQYF. The CDR3 bases are TGTGCCAGCAGCTTACGAGGGTCACAAGAGACCCAGTACTTC.

The chain is built from TRBV20-1 and TRBJ2-7; D unclear. This CDR3 is built from 14 residues. Germline-derived CDR1 and CDR2 are DFQATT and SNEGSKA (reference sequence). V lost 0 bases to trimming and J lost 4 bases, with 13 bases between them. The CDR3 is CSARDTQRLYEQYF. CDR3 sequence (DNA): TGCAGTGCTAGAGATACTCAAAGACTGTACGAGCAGTACTTC.

The chain combines TRBV4-3 with TRBJ2-7; perhaps TRBD2 as D (6 bases). V was pared by 0 bases and J by 4 bases, with 10 bases between. Looked up from germline, CDR1 is LGHNA and CDR2 is YSLEER. This CDR3 has 14 residues. The CDR3: CASSQDRGGYEQYF. CDR3 in DNA: TGCGCCAGCAGCCAAGATCGGGGAGGATACGAGCAGTACTTC.

The chain joins TRBV29-1 to TRBJ2-5; a weak D match, TRBD1 (7 bases). This CDR3 spans 12 amino acids. In germline, CDR1 is SQVTM, CDR2 ANQGSEA. CDR3 bases: TGCAGTGCCGACAGGGAGGAGGAGACCCAGTACTTC. Its translation is CSADREEETQYF.

A few counts support this clonotype. For the CDR3, the DNA is TGTGCCAGCCGAATCCGGGGAACAGATACGCAGTATTTT. Its protein product is CASRIRGTDTQYF. V and J are TRBV5-4 and TRBJ2-3, with a weak D call TRBD2 (5 bases). Germline lookup yields CDR1 SGHNT and CDR2 YYREEE (reference sequence). This CDR3 spans 13 amino acids. With 7 bases removed from V and 3 bases from J, the gap between germline ends came to 12 bases.

This chain uses TRBV5-1 with TRBJ2-3, with a tentative D call TRBD1 (6 bases). The V end was cut by 0 bases, the J end by 3 bases, with 8 bases between. Germline V gene lookup returns CDR1 SGHRS and CDR2 YFSETQ. The CDR3 is made up of 14 amino acids. CDR3 nucleotide sequence: TGCGCCAGCAGCTTGGGGGGGCCAACAGATACGCAGTATTTT. Translating gives CASSLGGPTDTQYF.

This clonotype has at least ten counts. The rearrangement links TRBV29-1 to TRBJ1-1; D ambiguous. Trimming shortened V by 7 bases and J by 0 bases, and 15 bases separated the two germline ends. The germline gives CDR1 SQVTM, CDR2 ANQGSEA. The CDR3 sequence is 14 residues long. The CDR3 sequence: CSATSRAVNTEAFF. In DNA form, the CDR3 reads TGCAGCGCAACGTCAAGGGCTGTGAACACTGAAGCTTTCTTT. The whole variable domain, remainder taken from reference TRBV29-1 and TRBJ1-1, is SAVISQKPSRDICQRGTSLTIQCQVDSQVTMMFWYRQQPGQSLTLIATANQGSEATYESGFVIDKFPISRPNLTFSTLTVSNMSPEDSSIYLCSATSRAVNTEAFFGQGTRLTVV.

There are many counts of this clonotype. The chain couples TRBV20-1 to TRBJ1-4; 7 nucleotides line up with TRBD1. V lost 2 bases and J lost 3; bases outside the gene matches: 6. The germline CDR1 and CDR2 sequences are DFQATT and SNEGSKA (reference sequence). The CDR3 runs 15 residues. The chain's CDR3 is CSARPRTGPNEKLFF. The CDR3 DNA sequence: TGCAGTGCTAGACCAAGGACAGGTCCTAATGAAAAACTGTTTTTT.

The genes are TRBV29-1 and TRBJ2-4; D is undetermined. V lost 1 base to trimming and J lost 6 bases, with 4 bases between them. This CDR3 spans 11 amino acids. Germline-derived CDR1 and CDR2 are SQVTM and ANQGSEA. This chain's CDR3 is CSVEVGNIQYF. CDR3 coding DNA: TGCAGCGTTGAAGTCGGAAACATTCAGTACTTC.

This clonotype was seen only once. The gene calls are TRBV27 and TRBJ2-2; D is perhaps TRBD2 (6 bases). Trimming stripped 5 bases from V and 6 bases from J, with 19 bases between. CDR3 length equals 16 residues. Germline CDR1 is MNHEY and CDR2 is SMNVEV (reference sequence). The CDR3 here is CASSPARLVGPGELFF. CDR3 DNA sequence: TGTGCCAGCAGTCCCGCCCGACTAGTCGGCCCCGGGGAGCTGTTTTTT.

Only a few counts were recorded for this clonotype. The chain couples TRBV27 to TRBJ2-7; 7 bases line up with TRBD1. Germline CDR1 is MNHEY and CDR2 is SMNVEV (reference sequence). Germline trimming cut 4 bases from V and 4 bases from J; bases unmatched to any gene: 4. CDR3 length: 13 residues. The CDR3 region has the DNA TGTGCCAGCAGTTATAGGGGGCCTTACGAGCAGTACTTC. Translated: CASSYRGPYEQYF.

The chain employs TRBV12-3 or TRBV12-4 and TRBJ2-5; 7 nucleotides align to TRBD1. V shed 5 bases and J 4 bases; nucleotides not matched to a gene: 4. The CDR3 is 13 residues long. CDR3: CASSQTGRETQYF. DNA for the CDR3: TGTGCCAGCAGTCAGACAGGGAGAGAGACCCAGTACTTC.

In its sample, this clonotype was seen a few times. The V gene is TRBV3-1, the J gene TRBJ1-1; maybe TRBD1 (5 bases). V was clipped by 0 bases and J by 7 bases, with 9 bases between them. The CDR3 loop spans 13 amino acids. CDR1 is LGHDT, CDR2 YNNKEL, per germline (reference sequence). CDR3 sequence (DNA): TGTGCCAGCAGCCAAGATAAAAGGGGTGAAGCTTTCTTT. Its translation is CASSQDKRGEAFF.

This clonotype was seen a few times. The chain carries TRBV28 and TRBJ2-1; the D is unclear. Germline V gene data show CDR1 as MDHEN and CDR2 as SYDVKM. This CDR3 region has 11 residues. Trimming removed 6 bases from V and 7 bases from J, with 7 bases in between. CDR3: CASSLINEQFF. The CDR3 DNA sequence: TGTGCCAGCAGCCTGATTAATGAGCAGTTCTTC.

This clonotype was recorded at least ten times. V and J are TRBV7-2 and TRBJ1-5, with TRBD1 matching over 10 bases. Germline lookup yields CDR1 SGHTA and CDR2 FQGNSA. This CDR3 has 16 amino acids. V lost 3 bases and J lost 2; bases outside the gene matches: 4. CDR3 in DNA: TGTGCCAGCAGCTTCTTCGGACAGGGGGGCAATCAGCCCCAGCATTTT. Its protein product is CASSFFGQGGNQPQHF.